The next 22 T cell receptor beta chains were all read from a single sample in a study of cytomegalovirus exposure and HLA in healthy donors. Repertoires were generated with immunoSEQ multiplex PCR, while TCRdb's copy carries only in-frame clones and drops some. The data contain over 200,000 clones, 90% of them singletons. The sample was PBMCs. These receptors were collected from a young woman in good health and CMV-seronegative.

This clone was counted a single time. V usage is TRBV28 and J usage is TRBJ2-5, with D possibly matching TRBD1 (5 bases). Trimming cost V 2 bases and J 1 base, with 11 bases left between them. The CDR3 length is 15 residues. Germline assignment: CDR1 MDHEN and CDR2 SYDVKM. The CDR3 DNA sequence: TGTGCCAGCAGTTTAGGGGCGCTCTTCCAAGAGACCCAGTACTTC. This codes for CASSLGALFQETQYF.

The rearrangement uses TRBV19 and TRBJ1-1; no definite D call. The CDR3 consists of 13 residues. Germline loops: CDR1 LNHDA, CDR2 SQIVND (reference sequence). Between the trimmed V and J ends, which lost 9 bases and 10 bases, there was a span of 21 bases. CDR3 coding DNA: TGTGCCAGCGGGGAGCTGGACGCCCTCCGAGCTTTCTTT. Translating gives CASGELDALRAFF. Filled out from reference TRBV19 and TRBJ1-1, the complete variable domain reads DGGITQSPKYLFRKEGQNVTLSCEQNLNHDAMYWYRQDPGQGLRLIYYSQIVNDFQKGDIAEGYSVSREKKESFPLTVTSAQKNPTAFYLCASGELDALRAFFGQGTRLTVV.

A single count supports this clone. V usage is TRBV30 and J usage is TRBJ2-1; 9 nucleotides match TRBD2. Trimming cost V 0 bases and J 4 bases; bases outside gene matches: 4. CDR1 and CDR2 (germline): GTSNPN, SVGIG (reference sequence). This CDR3 region has 15 residues. CDR3 sequence: CAWSVFSGSYNEQFF. CDR3 in DNA: TGTGCCTGGAGTGTATTTAGCGGGAGTTACAATGAGCAGTTCTTC.

The chain has TRBV4-2 and TRBJ2-1; the D is unclear. CDR3 length equals 15 residues. Trimming took off 1 base at V and 5 bases at J, with 12 bases between the two ends. Germline CDR1 and CDR2: LGHNA and YNFKEQ. The CDR3 DNA follows: TGTGCCAGCAGCCAAGGCCGAAACAGCAACAATGAGCAGTTCTTC. It specifies CASSQGRNSNNEQFF.

Notes on this clone: Other DNA sequences in the same sample also yield this CDR3. This rearrangement joins TRBV7-3 to TRBJ2-5; 9 bases are a match to TRBD1. Unmatched junction bases numbered 2, after V lost 4 bases and J lost 5 bases. CDR3 length: 13 amino acids. Germline V gives CDR1 SGHTA, CDR2 FQGTGA. The CDR3 nucleotides read TGTGCCAGCAGCTCGGACAGGGGTGAGACCCAGTACTTC. Translating it yields CASSSDRGETQYF. Supplemented by reference TRBV7-3 and TRBJ2-5, the full variable domain reads GAGVSQTPSNKVTEKGKYVELRCDPISGHTALYWYRQSLGQGPEFLIYFQGTGAADDSGLPNDRFFAVRPEGSVSTLKIQRTERGDSAVYLCASSSDRGETQYFGPGTRLLVL.

The chain combines TRBV10-1 with TRBJ2-1; D is possibly TRBD2 (6 bases). CDR3 length equals 19 residues. V was shortened by 2 bases and J by 9 bases, with 29 bases between the two germline ends. CDR1 and CDR2 (germline): WNHNN, SYGVQD (reference sequence). The CDR3 loop reads CASSERAPLTSLPEGEQFF. The CDR3, as DNA: TGCGCCAGCAGTGAGAGAGCCCCCTTAACTAGCCTCCCTGAGGGTGAGCAGTTCTTC.

V is TRBV5-4 and J is TRBJ2-5; D perhaps matches TRBD1 (5 bases). V lost 3 bases and J 2 bases, leaving 8 bases between the germline ends. CDR1 is SGHNT, CDR2 YYREEE, per germline (reference sequence). This CDR3 is 13 amino acids long. The CDR3 is CASSSTEQETQYF. The DNA of the CDR3 is TGTGCCAGCAGCTCGACAGAACAAGAGACCCAGTACTTC. Combining the CDR3 with reference TRBV5-4 and TRBJ2-5 gives the whole variable domain ETGVTQSPTHLIKTRGQQVTLRCSSQSGHNTVSWYQQALGQGPQFIFQYYREEENGRGNFPPRFSGLQFPNYSSELNVNALELDDSALYLCASSSTEQETQYFGPGTRLLVL.

The rearrangement uses TRBV2 and TRBJ1-1; TRBD1 matches at 8 bases. This CDR3 is 15 amino acids long. After removal of 2 bases from V and 10 bases from J, the junction contained 12 bases not matched to a gene. Germline lookup yields CDR1 SNHLY and CDR2 FYNNEI. The CDR3 nucleotides are TGTGCCAGCAGTGAACAGGGACAGGATCTTCAAGGAGCTTTCTTT. Translated, it gives CASSEQGQDLQGAFF.

The chain combines TRBV6-5 with TRBJ1-4, with no clear D. The V gene lost 2 bases and the J gene lost 4 bases, with 5 bases spanning the gap. Germline values: CDR1 MNHEY, CDR2 SVGAGI. The CDR3 totals 13 residues. CDR3 nucleotide sequence: TGTGCCAGCAGTTACCTACTTAATGAAAAACTGTTTTTT. Its protein is CASSYLLNEKLFF.

CDR3 bases: TGTGCCAGCAGCGTAGGCGGGAGGTTTGACAATGAGCAGTTCTTC. Protein: CASSVGGRFDNEQFF. This rearrangement joins TRBV9 to TRBJ2-1, with 8 nucleotides matching TRBD2. Looked up from germline, CDR1 is SGDLS and CDR2 is YYNGEE. J lost 5 bases, V lost 0 bases, and 4 bases had no gene match. The CDR3 is 15 residues long.

This rearrangement joins TRBV29-1 to TRBJ1-1; no clear D gene. Germline V gives CDR1 SQVTM, CDR2 ANQGSEA. There are 13 residues in the CDR3. Trimming removed 2 bases from V and 10 bases from J, with 17 bases in between. In DNA form, the CDR3 reads TGCAGCGTTGAACAGCTGAACCGGCCGGGAGCTTTCTTT. As protein: CSVEQLNRPGAFF.

Turning to this clone: One end of the junction fails to match germline, which may point to a read error. CDR3 residues: CASSQDLGGRDRGFPAF. The CDR3 DNA reads as TGCGCCAGCAGCCAAGATCTAGGGGGCCGGGACAGGGGTTTCCCTGCCTTC. This sequence joins TRBV4-3 and TRBJ2-7, with 10 bases identical to TRBD1. Germline V CDR1 and CDR2: LGHNA, YSLEER. The CDR3 contains 17 residues.

The gene calls are TRBV4-1 and TRBJ2-1; D gene unclear. V lost 0 bases to trimming and J lost 0 bases, with 9 bases between them. CDR1 is MGHRA, CDR2 YSYEKL, per germline. This CDR3 has 16 residues. The CDR3 spells CASSQDRLSSYNEQFF. In DNA form, the CDR3 reads TGCGCCAGCAGCCAAGATCGCCTCAGCTCCTACAATGAGCAGTTCTTC.

V usage is TRBV5-6 and J usage is TRBJ2-7; D may be TRBD2 (5 bases). Per the germline V gene, CDR1 is SGHDT and CDR2 is YYEEEE. The CDR3 loop spans 16 amino acids. Trimming cost V 2 bases and J 2 bases, with 17 bases left between them. CDR3: CASSFRVTRDTYEQYF. CDR3 bases: TGTGCCAGCAGCTTTCGGGTCACACGGGATACCTACGAGCAGTACTTC.

The gene calls are TRBV27 and TRBJ2-5, with 10 bases fitting TRBD2. V shed 5 bases and J 5 bases; nucleotides not matched to a gene: 11. Germline V gene sequence: CDR1 MNHEY, CDR2 SMNVEV (reference sequence). The CDR3 contains 16 residues. CDR3 loop: CASSPLAGNPWETQYF. In DNA form, the CDR3 reads TGTGCCAGCAGTCCACTAGCGGGGAACCCCTGGGAGACCCAGTACTTC.

The chain joins TRBV27 to TRBJ2-2; the D gene is possibly TRBD2 (5 bases). V was cut by 2 bases and J by 4 bases, with 11 bases left in between. This CDR3 has 15 residues. CDR1 is MNHEY, CDR2 SMNVEV, per germline (reference sequence). CDR3 loop: CASSLKPAGTGELFF. For the CDR3, the DNA is TGTGCCAGCAGTTTAAAACCGGCGGGCACCGGGGAGCTGTTTTTT.

The V and J genes are TRBV6-6 and TRBJ2-1; D unclear. CDR1 and CDR2 from the germline V gene are MNHNY and SVGAGI (reference sequence). The V end was cut by 5 bases, the J end by 9 bases, with 8 bases between. The CDR3 loop spans 11 amino acids. The CDR3 DNA follows: TGTGCCAGCAGTCAACTGGGTGAGCAGTTCTTC. Its protein product is CASSQLGEQFF.

V gene TRBV6-1 combines with J gene TRBJ2-3; perhaps D is TRBD1 or TRBD2 (5 bases each). Deletions cut 2 bases from V and 4 bases from J, with 16 bases between. This CDR3 is 16 amino acids long. Germline V gene lookup returns CDR1 MNHNS and CDR2 SASEGT. For the CDR3, the DNA is TGTGCCAGCAGTGAATTGGGACCGACAATTTCAGATACGCAGTATTTT. It is translated as CASSELGPTISDTQYF.

The chain recombines TRBV5-4 with TRBJ2-7, with TRBD1 matching over 9 bases. The CDR3 totals 17 residues. The J segment lost 2 bases and the V segment lost 4 bases, leaving 13 bases of the junction unmatched. In germline, CDR1 is SGHNT, CDR2 YYREEE (reference sequence). CDR3 amino acids: CASSISGTGLGAYEQYF. The CDR3 DNA follows: TGTGCCAGCAGCATCTCCGGGACAGGGCTCGGGGCCTACGAGCAGTACTTC. Complete variable domain (other parts from reference TRBV5-4 and TRBJ2-7): ETGVTQSPTHLIKTRGQQVTLRCSSQSGHNTVSWYQQALGQGPQFIFQYYREEENGRGNFPPRFSGLQFPNYSSELNVNALELDDSALYLCASSISGTGLGAYEQYFGPGTRLTVT.

This sequence joins TRBV19 and TRBJ2-3; tentative D call: TRBD2 (6 bases). The CDR3 runs 13 residues. Between the trimmed V and J ends, which lost 5 bases and 1 base, there was a span of 7 bases. Germline CDR1 is LNHDA and CDR2 is SQIVND (reference sequence). The CDR3 region is CASSPGGTDTQYF. The CDR3 nucleotides are TGTGCCAGTAGTCCGGGAGGCACAGATACGCAGTATTTT.

V and J are TRBV27 and TRBJ2-7, with D hard to call. In germline, CDR1 is MNHEY, CDR2 SMNVEV (reference sequence). Trimming removed 5 bases from V and 4 bases from J, with 21 bases in between. This CDR3 spans 16 amino acids. CDR3 bases: TGTGCCAGCAGTCCCTTCCCTAGTAGCAGCTCTTACGAGCAGTACTTC. The encoded protein is CASSPFPSSSSYEQYF.

The rearrangement links TRBV19 to TRBJ2-3; D possibly corresponds to TRBD2 (5 bases). V was trimmed by 6 bases and J by 0 bases, leaving 10 bases between them. CDR1 LNHDA and CDR2 SQIVND come from the germline V gene (reference sequence). The CDR3 contains 14 residues. The CDR3 here is CASRDFTSTDTQYF. The CDR3, as DNA: TGTGCCAGTAGGGACTTCACTAGCACAGATACGCAGTATTTT.